What follows are 26 T cell receptor beta chains derived from one specimen sequenced in a study of monozygotic twins with inflammatory bowel disease. TCRdb reprocessed the 5' RACE reads, keeping one entry per CDR3 protein, no DNA. The sample has approximately 160,000 distinct CDR3 sequences; the top ten hold 2.8%. Sample: blood. The receptors stem from a human donor with ulcerative colitis or Crohn's disease, or a healthy co-twin of an affected twin (not recorded which).

This chain connects TRBV5-6 to TRBJ1-1; the D gene TCRdb calls, TRBD1, cannot be checked with no DNA. Germline V gene sequence: CDR1 SGHDT, CDR2 YYEEEE. The length of the CDR3 is 15 residues. The CDR3 protein is CASSSATGGSAEAFF.

V usage is TRBV10-3 and J usage is TRBJ2-1. The CDR3 consists of 11 residues. CDR1 is ENHRY, CDR2 SYGVKD, per germline. CDR3 in amino acids: CAISLGHEQFF.

This sequence joins TRBV20-1 and TRBJ2-7. The CDR3 totals 14 residues. Germline V CDR1 and CDR2: DFQATT, SNEGSKA (reference sequence). CDR3 loop: CSASRNGVSYEQYF.

The genes are TRBV5-1 and TRBJ2-1; TCRdb's assignment of TRBD1 cannot be checked, as there is no DNA. Germline V gene lookup returns CDR1 SGHRS and CDR2 YFSETQ. This CDR3 has 14 residues. CDR3: CASSSSPLNGEQFF.

The V and J genes are TRBV2 and TRBJ1-2. This CDR3 is built from 13 residues. The germline V gene has CDR1 SNHLY and CDR2 FYNNEI. The CDR3 sequence: CASRGRTGYGYTF.

By frequency, this clonotype is medium-sized. The rearrangement links TRBV29-1 to TRBJ2-1. Germline CDR1 and CDR2: SQVTM and ANQGSEA. The CDR3 length is 12 residues. This CDR3 reads CSVEKPPDEQFF.

The chain couples TRBV19 to TRBJ2-1; TCRdb's D call of TRBD2 is untestable without DNA. Germline V gene data show CDR1 as LNHDA and CDR2 as SQIVND (reference sequence). This CDR3 comprises 14 residues. The CDR3 region is CASSMGLVAHEQFF.

This rearrangement joins TRBV27 to TRBJ1-5. Germline values: CDR1 MNHEY, CDR2 SMNVEV (reference sequence). The CDR3 is made up of 14 amino acids. The CDR3 region is CASSHGISNQPQHF.

The chain has TRBV6-6 and TRBJ2-1. The CDR3 has 14 amino acids. Per the germline V gene, CDR1 is MNHNY and CDR2 is SVGAGI (reference sequence). The CDR3: CASSYSWKGNEQFF.

CDR3: CASSLETGLETQYF. The rearrangement joins TRBV5-1 to TRBJ2-5; TCRdb lists TRBD1, though no DNA is available to test this call. Germline values: CDR1 SGHRS, CDR2 YFSETQ. The CDR3 extends over 14 amino acids.

This chain links TRBV10-2 with TRBJ2-3; TCRdb indicates TRBD2, and absent DNA this call remains unverified. The CDR3 has 17 residues. Germline loops: CDR1 WSHSY, CDR2 SAAADI. CDR3 amino acids: CASSEPTSAGGGDTQYF.

The V and J genes are TRBV7-2 and TRBJ2-7. Germline lookup yields CDR1 SGHTA and CDR2 FQGNSA. CDR3 size: 15 residues. The CDR3: CASSGSLTGAYEQYF.

The chain employs TRBV24-1 and TRBJ1-1. This CDR3 is 13 amino acids long. Germline CDR1 and CDR2: KGHDR and SFDVKD. CDR3 amino acids: CATSEPEGTEAFF.

The chain employs TRBV5-1 and TRBJ2-2; TCRdb returns TRBD1, unconfirmable since there is no DNA. This CDR3 comprises 15 residues. CDR1 is SGHRS and CDR2 is YFSETQ in the germline V gene. CDR3 loop: CASSLVGTATGELFF.

CDR3 sequence: CASSLMSGTGELFF. The V gene is TRBV7-3, the J gene TRBJ2-2. The CDR3 has 14 amino acids. The germline V gene has CDR1 SGHTA and CDR2 FQGTGA.

The gene calls are TRBV2 and TRBJ2-3; TCRdb calls TRBD1, which cannot be checked without DNA. CDR1 is SNHLY, CDR2 FYNNEI, per germline. This CDR3 has 14 residues. The chain's CDR3 is CASNRQGPTDTQYF. Variable domain in full (rest from reference TRBV2 and TRBJ2-3): EPEVTQTPSHQVTQMGQEVILRCVPISNHLYFYWYRQILGQKVEFLVSFYNNEISEKSEIFDDQFSVERPDGSNFTLKIRSTKLEDSAMYFCASNRQGPTDTQYFGPGTRLTVL.

The rearrangement uses TRBV4-1 and TRBJ2-7; TCRdb reports TRBD1, a call that lacks DNA to check it against. Germline V lookup: CDR1 MGHRA, CDR2 YSYEKL. The CDR3 contains 15 residues. CDR3 amino acids: CASSQEGDVAYEQYF.

The chain combines TRBV4-3 with TRBJ1-6; without DNA, the TCRdb call of TRBD1 cannot be checked. The CDR3 totals 15 residues. The V gene's germline CDR1 is LGHNA and CDR2 YSLEER. The CDR3 loop reads CASSQARDKFSPLHF.

The chain joins TRBV11-2 to TRBJ1-2. The CDR3 is 14 amino acids. CDR1 is SGHAT and CDR2 is FQNNGV in the germline V gene. CDR3 loop: CASSLDHSGYGYTF.

The chain links TRBV7-9 to TRBJ2-3; TCRdb proposes TRBD1, but this gene call is untestable without DNA. CDR1 and CDR2 (germline): SEHNR, FQNEAQ (reference sequence). The CDR3 consists of 16 residues. The CDR3 sequence is CASSDPVADRTDTQYF.

V is TRBV11-3 and J is TRBJ2-7; no DNA is available, so the TRBD2 call from TCRdb remains unchecked. This CDR3 is 12 amino acids long. Germline V gene data show CDR1 as SGHNT and CDR2 as YENEEA. Here the CDR3 reads CASSFGGGEQYF.

V gene TRBV5-1 combines with J gene TRBJ2-7; absent DNA, TCRdb's TRBD2 call cannot be checked. The V gene's germline CDR1 is SGHRS and CDR2 YFSETQ. The CDR3 has 19 residues. CDR3 protein: CASSTGLAGGPPSAYEQYF.

The chain has TRBV6-1 and TRBJ2-7; the TCRdb D gene call, TRBD2, has no DNA to confirm it. Germline lookup yields CDR1 MNHNS and CDR2 SASEGT. The CDR3 is 14 residues long. The CDR3 sequence: CASSVLVPAYEQYF.

The chain is built from TRBV5-1 and TRBJ2-7; TCRdb's assignment of TRBD2 cannot be checked, as there is no DNA. The CDR3 covers 13 residues. The germline V gene has CDR1 SGHRS and CDR2 YFSETQ. The CDR3 protein is CASSLGLDYEQYF.

The rearrangement uses TRBV11-2 and TRBJ2-3; the D gene TCRdb calls, TRBD2, cannot be checked with no DNA. Germline V gene sequence: CDR1 SGHAT, CDR2 FQNNGV. The CDR3 contains 16 residues. This chain's CDR3 is CASSLVAGVMTDTQYF.

The V and J genes are TRBV11-3 and TRBJ2-5; TCRdb's D call of TRBD1 is untestable without DNA. The CDR3 has 15 amino acids. Germline V gene sequence: CDR1 SGHNT, CDR2 YENEEA. The CDR3 sequence is CASSRRGHRQETQYF.